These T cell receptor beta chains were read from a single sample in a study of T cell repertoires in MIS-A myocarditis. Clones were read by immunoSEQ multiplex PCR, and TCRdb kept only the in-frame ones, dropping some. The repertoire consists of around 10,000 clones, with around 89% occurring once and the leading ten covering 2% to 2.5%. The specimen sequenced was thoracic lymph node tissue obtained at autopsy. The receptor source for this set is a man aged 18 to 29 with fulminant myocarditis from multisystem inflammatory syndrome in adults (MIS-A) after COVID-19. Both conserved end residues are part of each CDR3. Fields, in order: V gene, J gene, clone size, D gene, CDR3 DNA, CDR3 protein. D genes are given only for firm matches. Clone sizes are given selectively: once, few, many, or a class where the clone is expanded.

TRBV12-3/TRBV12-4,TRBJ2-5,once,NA,TGTGCCAGCAGGACAGACCAAGAGACCCAGTACTTC,CASRTDQETQYF
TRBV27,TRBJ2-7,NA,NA,TGTGCCACCCAGTTCGGGGACGAGCAGTACTTC,CATQFGDEQYF
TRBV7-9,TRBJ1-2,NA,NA,TGTGCCAGCAGCCGAGGGGGATATGGCTACACCTTC,CASSRGGYGYTF
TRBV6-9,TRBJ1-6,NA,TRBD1,TGTGCCAGCGTATGGGGGACAGGGAATTCACCCCTCCACTTT,CASVWGTGNSPLHF
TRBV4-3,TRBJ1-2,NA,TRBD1,TGCGCCAGCAGCCAAGATCCGGCAGGGGGAGAAAATCTTGTAGGCTACACCTTC,CASSQDPAGGENLVGYTF
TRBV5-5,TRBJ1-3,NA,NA,TGTGCCAGCAGCTTGGGTCCTAGTGGGAACACCATATATTTT,CASSLGPSGNTIYF
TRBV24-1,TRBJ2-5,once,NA,TGTGCCACCAGTGGAGAAACAGCGGGGACCCAGTACTTC,CATSGETAGTQYF
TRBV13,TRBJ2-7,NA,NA,TGTGCCAGCAGCTCCTCCGGGGACCAGCATCCCTACGAGCAGTACTTC,CASSSSGDQHPYEQYF
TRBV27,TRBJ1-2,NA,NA,TGTGCCAGCAGTCCCCGGGGGGTAGGCTATGGCTACACCTTC,CASSPRGVGYGYTF
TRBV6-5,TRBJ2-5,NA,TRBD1,TGTGCCAGCCGAAGGACAGGGGCCCAAGAGACCCAGTACTTC,CASRRTGAQETQYF
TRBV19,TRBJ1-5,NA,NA,TGTGCCAGTAGTATAGACGACAGTAGCAATCAGCCCCAGCATTTT,CASSIDDSSNQPQHF
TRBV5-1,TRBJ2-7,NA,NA,TGCGCCAGCAGCTTGGGGGTGGTCGCGGGTGAGGACGAGCAGTACTTC,CASSLGVVAGEDEQYF
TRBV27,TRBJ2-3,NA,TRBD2,TGTGCCAGCAGTTTATCCGGTGGGGGGGAGGATACGCAGTATTTT,CASSLSGGGEDTQYF
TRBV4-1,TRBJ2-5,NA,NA,TGCGCCAGCAGCCAAGGGGTGGATGCGACCCAGTACTTC,CASSQGVDATQYF
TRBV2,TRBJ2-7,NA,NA,TGTGCCAGCAAGGGGACGACCTACGAGCAGTACTTC,CASKGTTYEQYF
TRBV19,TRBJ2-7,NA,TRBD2,TGTGCCAGTAGTTTCCAGCACGGATCGGGGGGCGAGCAGTACTTC,CASSFQHGSGGEQYF
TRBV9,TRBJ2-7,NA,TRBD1,TGTGCCAGCAGCGTAAGGGACAGCTCCTACGAGCAGTACTTC,CASSVRDSSYEQYF
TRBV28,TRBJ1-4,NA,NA,TGTGCCAGCAGACCCACCCCGGCGCGTGAAAAACTGTTTTTT,CASRPTPAREKLFF
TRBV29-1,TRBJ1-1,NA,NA,TGCAGCTGGGGTGGCAGCTCCACTGAAGCTTTCTTT,CSWGGSSTEAFF
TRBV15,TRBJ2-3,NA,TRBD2,TGTGCCACCAGCAGAGAGCGGGGGGGCACAGATACGCAGTATTTT,CATSRERGGTDTQYF
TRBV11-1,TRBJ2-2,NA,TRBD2,TGTGCCAGCAGTTTAAGGACTAGCGGCGGGGAGCTGTTTTTT,CASSLRTSGGELFF
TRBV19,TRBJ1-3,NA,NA,TGTGCCAGTGGACCTTGGGACTCTGGAAACACCATATATTTT,CASGPWDSGNTIYF
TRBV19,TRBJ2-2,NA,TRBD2,TGTGCCACGAGGGAGGGTGGTTCCGGGGAGCTGTTTTTT,CATREGGSGELFF
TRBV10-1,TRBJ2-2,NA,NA,TGCGCCAGCAGTCCCGGGACGTCGAACACCGGGGAGCTGTTTTTT,CASSPGTSNTGELFF
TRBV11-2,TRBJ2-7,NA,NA,TGTGCCAGCAGCTCCGAATCCTACGAGCAGTACTTC,CASSSESYEQYF
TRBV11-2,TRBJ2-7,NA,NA,TGTGCCAGCAGCTTAGGAGGGGAAAGACAGAACGAGCAGTACTTC,CASSLGGERQNEQYF
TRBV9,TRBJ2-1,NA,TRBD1,TGTGCCAGCAGCGCGACAGGGGGAGTCTACAATGAGCAGTTCTTC,CASSATGGVYNEQFF
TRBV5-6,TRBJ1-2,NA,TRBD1,TGTGCCAGCAGCTTGTACCCGACAGGGAACTATGGCTACACCTTC,CASSLYPTGNYGYTF
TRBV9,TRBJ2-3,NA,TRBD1,TGTGCCAGCAGCGTACGGGACAGATCATCGGATACGCAGTATTTT,CASSVRDRSSDTQYF
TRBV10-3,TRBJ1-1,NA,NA,TGTGCCATCAGCCTAGGTGGGACTAGGAACACTGAAGCTTTCTTT,CAISLGGTRNTEAFF
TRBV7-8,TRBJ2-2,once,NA,TGTGCCAGCAGCAAGGGACCGACCGGCACCGGGGAGCTGTTTTTT,CASSKGPTGTGELFF
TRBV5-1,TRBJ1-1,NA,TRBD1,TGCGCCAGCAGCTACTACGGACAGGGGACCACTGAAGCTTTCTTT,CASSYYGQGTTEAFF
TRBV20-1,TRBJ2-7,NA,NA,TGCAGTGCTAGTGATCTTGGAGAGTCCATGTACGAGCAGTACTTC,CSASDLGESMYEQYF
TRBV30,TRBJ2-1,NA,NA,TGTGCCTGGACCGAGGGTATGAATGAGCAGTTCTTC,CAWTEGMNEQFF
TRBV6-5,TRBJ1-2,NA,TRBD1,TGTGCCAGCAACCCCGGACAGGGAAAGGGCTATGGCTACACCTTC,CASNPGQGKGYGYTF
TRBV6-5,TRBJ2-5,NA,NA,TGTGCCAGCAGACCCGACGGGCAAGAGACCCAGTACTTC,CASRPDGQETQYF
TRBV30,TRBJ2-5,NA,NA,TGTGCCTGGAACCCCGGAACCAGGACCCAGTACTTC,CAWNPGTRTQYF
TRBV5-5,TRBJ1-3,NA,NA,TGTGCCAGCAGCTTGTCCCAGGGGGGAAACACCATATATTTT,CASSLSQGGNTIYF
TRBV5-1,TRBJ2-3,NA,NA,TGCGCCAGCAGCTTGGTATCGCGGCGGGCCTTCACAGATACGCAGTATTTT,CASSLVSRRAFTDTQYF
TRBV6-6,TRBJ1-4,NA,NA,TGTGCCAGCAGTCCTTTACCGGCAACTAATGAAAAACTGTTTTTT,CASSPLPATNEKLFF
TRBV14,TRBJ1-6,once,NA,TGTGCCAGCAGCCAAGACAGGGACCGATCACCCCTCCACTTT,CASSQDRDRSPLHF
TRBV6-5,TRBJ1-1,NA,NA,TGTGCCGGGAGACTAAACAGGGACACTGAAGCTTTCTTT,CAGRLNRDTEAFF
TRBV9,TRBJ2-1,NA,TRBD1,TGTGCCAGCAGCGCTCTAACAGGGGGCGGGTGGGATGAGCAGTTCTTC,CASSALTGGGWDEQFF
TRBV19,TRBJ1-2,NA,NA,TGTGCCAGTACCTCGGGGGGGGGCGCCTATGGCTACACCTTC,CASTSGGGAYGYTF
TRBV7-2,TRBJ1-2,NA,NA,TGTGCCAGCAGGACGGTGGCTGCATATGGCTACACCTTC,CASRTVAAYGYTF